One T cell receptor (beta chain) is described in this entry. Its target is unknown. Data came from immunoSEQ multiplex PCR; TCRdb stores just in-frame clones and leaves some out. Altogether around 4,500 clones are present, about 80% being singletons, with the ten largest covering around 15%. The CDR3 is made up of 11 amino acids. Germline CDR1 and CDR2: MDHEN and SYDVKM. Trimming cost V 6 bases and J 5 bases, with 5 bases left between them. This sample is drawn from a study of T cell repertoires in ileal Crohn's disease. Notes on the study in general: Clonal expansions were more frequent in active smokers than non-smokers at surgery.

This TCR came from an adult with Crohn's disease. V and J are TRBV28 and TRBJ2-1; D is uncertain. The source material was ileal tissue. The CDR3 protein is CASSLHNEQFF. The CDR3 DNA reads TGTGCCAGCAGCCTACACAATGAGCAGTTCTTC.